Shown below are 28 T cell receptor beta chains from a single sample sequenced in a study of PD-L1 blockade in urothelial cancer. Profiling relied on immunoSEQ multiplex PCR, and the TCRdb table lists in-frame clones only, not all of them. The sample yields about 95,000 clones, around 86% seen once. Documented time point: pretreatment peripheral blood. This specimen was PBMCs, taken around atezolizumab (anti-PD-L1) treatment. Source of these receptors: a man aged 55-75 years with urothelial cancer.

The chain joins TRBV7-9 to TRBJ1-1; 12 bases fit TRBD1. Germline values: CDR1 SEHNR, CDR2 FQNEAQ (reference sequence). This CDR3 contains 17 residues. V lost 3 bases, J lost 1 base, and 6 bases stayed unmatched. As DNA, the CDR3 is TGTGCCAGCAGCTTGGGGACAGGGGGCTTCGAGAACACTGAAGCTTTCTTT. The encoded protein is CASSLGTGGFENTEAFF. Supplemented by reference TRBV7-9 and TRBJ1-1, the full variable domain reads DTGVSQNPRHKITKRGQNVTFRCDPISEHNRLYWYRQTLGQGPEFLTYFQNEAQLEKSRLLSDRFSAERPKGSFSTLEIQRTEQGDSAMYLCASSLGTGGFENTEAFFGQGTRLTVV.

This sequence joins TRBV11-2 and TRBJ2-1; D possibly corresponds to TRBD1 (5 bases). The CDR3 spans 13 residues. CDR1 is SGHAT, CDR2 FQNNGV, per germline. Trimming cost V 4 bases and J 7 bases, with 11 bases left between them. DNA for the CDR3: TGTGCCAGCAGCTGGGGCCCAGGGAATGAGCAGTTCTTC. The encoded protein is CASSWGPGNEQFF.

This CDR3 reads CSGQGAETQYF. DNA for the CDR3: TGCAGTGGTCAGGGGGCAGAGACCCAGTACTTC. V usage is TRBV20-1 and J usage is TRBJ2-5; 8 nucleotides line up with TRBD1. Germline trimming cut 7 bases from V and 4 bases from J; bases unmatched to any gene: 2. The CDR3 loop spans 11 amino acids. CDR1 and CDR2 from the germline V gene are DFQATT and SNEGSKA (reference sequence).

The J gene is TRBJ1-1, the V gene TRBV5-4; no clear D. The germline V gene has CDR1 SGHNT and CDR2 YYREEE (reference sequence). Trimming removed 5 bases from V and 2 bases from J, with 10 bases in between. CDR3 length: 13 residues. This CDR3 reads CASRGGTNTEAFF. The CDR3 coding sequence is TGTGCCAGCAGGGGAGGAACTAACACTGAAGCTTTCTTT.

The gene calls are TRBV5-1 and TRBJ2-7, with 9 bases aligning to TRBD1. The ends lost 4 bases at V and 5 bases at J; junction bases unmatched: 4. Germline assignment: CDR1 SGHRS and CDR2 YFSETQ. The CDR3 consists of 13 residues. The CDR3 loop reads CASSADRGHEQYF. CDR3 nucleotide sequence: TGCGCCAGCAGCGCGGACAGGGGCCACGAGCAGTACTTC.

The chain carries TRBV5-6 and TRBJ1-3; 7 bases match TRBD1. Unmatched junction bases numbered 3, after V lost 4 bases and J lost 2 bases. Germline values: CDR1 SGHDT, CDR2 YYEEEE. CDR3 length equals 14 residues. CDR3 loop: CASSLGQPGNTIYF. CDR3 DNA sequence: TGTGCCAGCAGCCTGGGACAGCCTGGAAACACCATATATTTT.

This clone was seen more than once but under ten times. This chain links TRBV5-1 with TRBJ2-3; TRBD2 aligns across 12 bases. The CDR3 is 18 residues long. Germline V gives CDR1 SGHRS, CDR2 YFSETQ. The junction had 6 bases not matched to a gene; V was cut back by 0 bases and J by 1 base. CDR3 coding DNA: TGCGCCAGCAGCTTGGGGACTAGCGGGACGTTCGGCACAGATACGCAGTATTTT. This codes for CASSLGTSGTFGTDTQYF.

The genes are TRBV29-1 and TRBJ1-1, with D perhaps TRBD1 (6 bases). Germline V CDR1 and CDR2: SQVTM, ANQGSEA. The V gene lost 1 base and the J gene lost 8 bases, with 11 bases spanning the gap. The CDR3 length is 12 residues. CDR3 loop: CSVEVGRGEAFF. The CDR3, as DNA: TGCAGCGTTGAAGTAGGTAGGGGGGAAGCTTTCTTT.

V gene TRBV4-3 combines with J gene TRBJ2-7; 8 nucleotides line up with TRBD1. CDR3 length: 14 residues. CDR1 and CDR2 from the germline V gene are LGHNA and YSLEER. V lost 4 bases and J lost 2; bases outside the gene matches: 4. The CDR3 coding sequence is TGCGCCAGCAGCCCGTGGACAGGGCCCTACGAGCAGTACTTC. It specifies CASSPWTGPYEQYF.

The chain combines TRBV5-1 with TRBJ2-1; weak D call: TRBD1 (6 bases). Germline lookup yields CDR1 SGHRS and CDR2 YFSETQ. V gave up 3 bases and J gave up 5 bases, with 15 bases separating them. The CDR3 has 15 amino acids. For the CDR3, the DNA is TGCGCCAGCAGCTCGGATAGGACAGACGACAATGAGCAGTTCTTC. This codes for CASSSDRTDDNEQFF.

The chain employs TRBV5-1 and TRBJ2-1, with 7 bases matching TRBD2. Trimming took 4 bases from V and 15 from J; bases not matched to a gene: 13. Looked up from germline, CDR1 is SGHRS and CDR2 is YFSETQ. The CDR3 is made up of 13 amino acids. The CDR3 bases are TGCGCCAGCAGCGAACCCATCATGACTAGCCGGTTCTTC. Translating gives CASSEPIMTSRFF.

This chain joins TRBV7-6 and TRBJ1-4; 10 nucleotides align to TRBD1. The CDR3 is made up of 14 amino acids. Germline trimming cut 3 bases from V and 5 bases from J; bases unmatched to any gene: 0. Germline lookup yields CDR1 SGHVS and CDR2 FNYEAQ. The CDR3 DNA reads TGTGCCAGCAGCTTGGGACAGGGGAATGAAAAACTGTTTTTT. Its protein is CASSLGQGNEKLFF.

The chain employs TRBV11-3 and TRBJ2-3; weak D call: TRBD2 (6 bases). CDR1 and CDR2 from the germline V gene are SGHNT and YENEEA. Trimming took 1 base from V and 3 from J, leaving 14 bases between them. The CDR3 consists of 16 residues. The CDR3 sequence is CASSLGLDDTTDTQYF. In DNA form, the CDR3 reads TGTGCCAGCAGCTTAGGACTAGATGATACGACAGATACGCAGTATTTT.

The chain links TRBV6-5 to TRBJ1-1, with 8 nucleotides matching TRBD1. V lost 6 bases to trimming and J lost 1 base; unmatched junction nucleotides: 4. This CDR3 has 14 residues. CDR1 MNHEY and CDR2 SVGAGI come from the germline V gene. CDR3 DNA: TGTGCCAGCAGAAGGGACAGGTCGAACACTGAAGCTTTCTTT. Its protein is CASRRDRSNTEAFF.

V gene TRBV6-1 combines with J gene TRBJ2-1, with 9 bases that match TRBD2. Germline-derived CDR1 and CDR2 are MNHNS and SASEGT. The CDR3 consists of 15 residues. V trimming: 3 bases; J trimming: 7 bases; junction bases outside the gene matches: 7. CDR3 sequence (DNA): TGTGCCAGCAGTGACGGGCGGGAGGGGAGGAATGAGCAGTTCTTC. It is translated as CASSDGREGRNEQFF.

V gene TRBV14 combines with J gene TRBJ2-7, with 10 nucleotides matching TRBD1. V lost 4 bases to trimming and J lost 6 bases; unmatched junction nucleotides: 3. This CDR3 has 13 amino acids. Germline V gene sequence: CDR1 SGHDN, CDR2 FVKESK. DNA for the CDR3: TGTGCCAGCAGCCCGACAGGGGGCAGCGAGCAGTACTTC. Translating gives CASSPTGGSEQYF.

This clone came up once. This chain links TRBV6-1 with TRBJ2-7; TRBD1 agrees at 8 bases. This CDR3 has 14 residues. Trimming at V came to 3 bases and at J to 8 bases, leaving 9 bases not matched to a gene. Germline V gene sequence: CDR1 MNHNS, CDR2 SASEGT. For the CDR3, the DNA is TGTGCCAGCAGTGATACGGGACAGGATATCCAGCAGTACTTC. This sequence encodes CASSDTGQDIQQYF.

The rearrangement joins TRBV29-1 to TRBJ1-2; no reliable D call. This CDR3 is built from 11 residues. Per germline, CDR1 SQVTM and CDR2 ANQGSEA. V shed 3 bases and J shed 5 bases, with 7 bases lying between them. The CDR3 reads CSVDRDYGYTF. Written as DNA, the CDR3 is TGCAGCGTTGATCGAGATTATGGCTACACCTTC.

This clone was seen more than once but under ten times. The chain uses TRBV5-4 and TRBJ1-1; tentative D call: TRBD1 (6 bases). CDR3 length: 14 amino acids. The V gene lost 4 bases and the J gene lost 3 bases, with 13 bases spanning the gap. Germline CDR1 SGHNT, CDR2 YYREEE (reference sequence). The CDR3 DNA reads TGTGCCAGCAGCGCGGAACAGGGTGACACTGAAGCTTTCTTT. This encodes CASSAEQGDTEAFF.

The chain recombines TRBV11-1 with TRBJ2-7; TRBD1 matches 8 bases. The CDR3 extends over 15 amino acids. J lost 3 bases, V lost 3 bases, and 7 bases had no gene match. The germline CDR1 and CDR2 sequences are SGHAT and FQDESV (reference sequence). In nucleotides, the CDR3 is TGTGCCAGCAGCTTTGGGGGTGACAGGGGCTACGAGCAGTACTTC. As protein: CASSFGGDRGYEQYF.

This chain connects TRBV7-2 to TRBJ2-7, with 8 positions matching TRBD1. This CDR3 comprises 13 residues. Germline-derived CDR1 and CDR2 are SGHTA and FQGNSA. After removal of 1 base from V and 6 bases from J, the junction contained 2 bases not matched to a gene. CDR3: CASSLVTGVEQYF. In DNA form, the CDR3 reads TGTGCCAGCAGCTTAGTGACAGGGGTCGAGCAGTACTTC. Combining the CDR3 with reference TRBV7-2 and TRBJ2-7 gives the whole variable domain GAGVSQSPSNKVTEKGKDVELRCDPISGHTALYWYRQSLGQGLEFLIYFQGNSAPDKSGLPSDRFSAERTGGSVSTLTIQRTQQEDSAVYLCASSLVTGVEQYFGPGTRLTVT.

About this clone: The sample has other DNA sequences that encode this CDR3 too. V gene TRBV28 combines with J gene TRBJ1-5; 9 bases fit TRBD1. Losses at the gene ends were 2 bases for V and 4 bases for J; bases not matched to a gene: 3. CDR1 MDHEN and CDR2 SYDVKM come from the germline V gene. CDR3 length equals 15 residues. CDR3 bases: TGTGCCAGCAGTTTAAGACAGGGGGGGAATCAGCCCCAGCATTTT. Translated, it gives CASSLRQGGNQPQHF. Variable domain in full (rest from reference TRBV28 and TRBJ1-5): DVKVTQSSRYLVKRTGEKVFLECVQDMDHENMFWYRQDPGLGLRLIYFSYDVKMKEKGDIPEGYSVSREKKERFSLILESASTNQTSMYLCASSLRQGGNQPQHFGDGTRLSIL.

J is TRBJ1-6 and V is TRBV6-4; 10 bases are shared with TRBD1. Trimming took 7 bases from V and 8 from J; bases not matched to a gene: 8. Germline V CDR1 and CDR2: MRHNA, SNTAGT. The CDR3 spans 15 residues. CDR3 sequence (DNA): TGTGCCAGCACCGGACAGGGGGGCCAGGATTCACCCCTCCACTTT. The encoded protein is CASTGQGGQDSPLHF.

The V call is TRBV2, the J call TRBJ2-5, with D perhaps TRBD1 (6 bases). This CDR3 comprises 14 residues. Germline CDR1 is SNHLY and CDR2 is FYNNEI. V was trimmed by 7 bases and J by 1 base, leaving 13 bases between them. CDR3 nucleotide sequence: TGTGCCAGCACCGGGACAAACCCCCAAGAGACCCAGTACTTC. Its protein product is CASTGTNPQETQYF.

J is TRBJ2-2 and V is TRBV6-4, with TRBD1 as a possible D gene (6 bases). The CDR3 covers 14 residues. Trimming shortened V by 6 bases and J by 3 bases, and 11 bases separated the two germline ends. The germline gives CDR1 MRHNA, CDR2 SNTAGT. CDR3 amino acids: CASRRDTYTGELFF. The CDR3 region has the DNA TGTGCCAGCAGAAGGGACACCTACACCGGGGAGCTGTTTTTT.

This clone was detected once. The chain is built from TRBV2 and TRBJ1-3, with 9 bases fitting TRBD1. Germline trimming cut 4 bases from V and 4 bases from J; bases unmatched to any gene: 8. Germline V gene data show CDR1 as SNHLY and CDR2 as FYNNEI. This CDR3 contains 16 residues. The CDR3 here is CASSVEQGASGNTIYF. DNA for the CDR3: TGTGCCAGCAGTGTAGAACAGGGGGCTTCGGGAAACACCATATATTTT.

The chain links TRBV6-5 to TRBJ2-1; 9 bases line up with TRBD1. V lost 0 bases, J lost 9 bases, and 9 bases stayed unmatched. The length of the CDR3 is 16 residues. Germline lookup yields CDR1 MNHEY and CDR2 SVGAGI. Here the CDR3 reads CASSYSPGQGMGEQFF. The CDR3 DNA reads as TGTGCCAGCAGTTACTCACCGGGACAGGGTATGGGTGAGCAGTTCTTC.

A few counts support this clone. The sample holds other DNA sequences that translate to the same CDR3. The chain is built from TRBV19 and TRBJ2-7; D remains ambiguous. This CDR3 contains 11 residues. V dropped 4 bases and J dropped 3 bases, with 4 bases sitting between them. Germline V lookup: CDR1 LNHDA, CDR2 SQIVND (reference sequence). In DNA form, the CDR3 reads TGTGCCAGTAGTAACAGCTACGAGCAGTACTTC. Amino acids: CASSNSYEQYF.